The 2 T cell receptor beta chains below were found in one sample sequenced in a study of cytomegalovirus exposure and HLA in healthy donors. Primers for the PCR totalled 60 Vbeta and 13 Jbeta. Produced via immunoSEQ multiplex PCR; TCRdb's table is partial and in-frame only. The table lists 46,000 or so clones, 63% of them singletons. The sequencing sample was made of PBMCs. These receptors originate from a man between 60 and 75 years old in good health and CMV-seropositive.

This clone has more than one count but fewer than ten. The chain has TRBV29-1 and TRBJ1-2, with 9 bases matching TRBD1. Germline-derived CDR1 and CDR2 are SQVTM and ANQGSEA. V shed 7 bases and J 7 bases; nucleotides not matched to a gene: 4. The CDR3 runs to 11 residues. The CDR3 loop reads CSAADRGGYTF. In DNA, the CDR3 is TGCAGCGCCGCGGACAGGGGTGGCTACACCTTC. The whole variable domain, remainder taken from reference TRBV29-1 and TRBJ1-2, is SAVISQKPSRDICQRGTSLTIQCQVDSQVTMMFWYRQQPGQSLTLIATANQGSEATYESGFVIDKFPISRPNLTFSTLTVSNMSPEDSSIYLCSAADRGGYTFGSGTRLTVV.

This clone appeared a few times. The genes are TRBV7-2 and TRBJ1-2; 7 positions agree with TRBD1. The CDR3 covers 13 residues. J gave up 2 bases and V 5 bases, and 2 bases lay outside the gene matches. Germline loops: CDR1 SGHTA, CDR2 FQGNSA. The CDR3, as DNA: TGTGCCAGCAGCCGAGGGGGCAACTATGGCTACACCTTC. Translation gives CASSRGGNYGYTF.